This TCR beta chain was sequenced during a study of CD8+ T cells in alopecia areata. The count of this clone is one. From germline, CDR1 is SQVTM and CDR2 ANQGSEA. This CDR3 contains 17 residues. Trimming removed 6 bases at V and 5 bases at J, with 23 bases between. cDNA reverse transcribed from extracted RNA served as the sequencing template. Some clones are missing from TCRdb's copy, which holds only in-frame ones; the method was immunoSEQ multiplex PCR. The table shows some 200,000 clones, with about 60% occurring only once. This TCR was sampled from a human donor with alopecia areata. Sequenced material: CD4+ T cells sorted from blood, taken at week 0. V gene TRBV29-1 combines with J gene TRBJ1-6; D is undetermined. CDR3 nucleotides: TGCAGCGTGACCCAGTATCAAAATAGGGTCGATAATTCACCCCTCCACTTT. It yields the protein CSVTQYQNRVDNSPLHF.